The 5 T cell receptor beta chains presented below share a single source sample, sequenced in a study of response to subunit inactivated influenza vaccine. TCRdb reprocessed the RT-PCR reads with MiXCR, giving one entry per CDR3 protein. The sample consists of about 620,000 distinct CDR3 sequences, approximately 11% of them appearing once. The same sample was also studied in work on T cells expressing NK-cell markers. That work contributes: As the method of synthesis, 5'RACE template switching with UMIs yielded TCR beta cDNA.

Here the sequenced sample was PBMCs from blood, taken on the day of vaccination. The receptors here all came from a man aged 50-60 years who received an inactivated influenza vaccine.

This clonotype was seen repeatedly, ten times or more. The chain couples TRBV7-2 to TRBJ2-7; 10 nucleotides align to TRBD2. Germline-derived CDR1 and CDR2 are SGHTA and FQGNSA. The CDR3 runs to 16 residues. V lost 4 bases and J lost 4; bases outside the gene matches: 10. CDR3 DNA: TGTGCCAGCAGCTCACCTACTAGCGGGAACCCATACGAGCAGTACTTC. Amino acid sequence: CASSSPTSGNPYEQYF. Full variable domain (outside the CDR3, taken from reference TRBV7-2 and TRBJ2-7): GAGVSQSPSNKVTEKGKDVELRCDPISGHTALYWYRQSLGQGLEFLIYFQGNSAPDKSGLPSDRFSAERTGGSVSTLTIQRTQQEDSAVYLCASSSPTSGNPYEQYFGPGTRLTVT.

This clonotype has a handful of counts. The chain uses TRBV5-5 and TRBJ2-2; D gene ambiguous. Germline V lookup: CDR1 SGHKS, CDR2 YYEKEE (reference sequence). Deletions cut 0 bases from V and 3 bases from J, with 6 bases between. This CDR3 is built from 14 residues. The CDR3 loop reads CASSLAPYTGELFF. The DNA of the CDR3 is TGTGCCAGCAGCTTGGCACCCTACACCGGGGAGCTGTTTTTT.

This rearrangement joins TRBV7-3 to TRBJ2-1; possibly TRBD2 for D (6 bases). With 3 bases removed from V and 4 bases from J, the gap between germline ends came to 13 bases. The CDR3 is 15 amino acids. Looked up from germline, CDR1 is SGHTA and CDR2 is FQGTGA. In DNA, the CDR3 is TGTGCCAGCAGCTTCGGCGGGACTCAGTACAATGAGCAGTTCTTC. It codes for CASSFGGTQYNEQFF.

This clonotype was counted between two and nine times. The J gene is TRBJ2-7, the V gene TRBV11-1; 8 bases align to TRBD1. The ends lost 4 bases at V and 0 bases at J; junction bases unmatched: 17. Per germline, CDR1 SGHAT and CDR2 FQDESV (reference sequence). This CDR3 contains 19 residues. CDR3 DNA: TGTGCCAGCAGCTACCCCATGGACAGGGATAACGTCCTCTCCTACGAGCAGTACTTC. This codes for CASSYPMDRDNVLSYEQYF.

The chain joins TRBV7-6 to TRBJ2-3; D not resolved. The V end lost 1 base, the J end lost 3 bases, and 14 bases lay between the germline ends. Germline CDR1 SGHVS, CDR2 FNYEAQ. CDR3 length: 16 residues. This chain's CDR3 is CASSLVTAIHTDTQYF. CDR3 in DNA: TGTGCCAGCAGCTTAGTTACGGCCATCCATACAGATACGCAGTATTTT. Full variable domain (rest looked up from reference TRBV7-6 and TRBJ2-3): GAGVSQSPRYKVTKRGQDVALRCDPISGHVSLYWYRQALGQGPEFLTYFNYEAQQDKSGLPNDRFSAERPEGSISTLTIQRTEQRDSAMYRCASSLVTAIHTDTQYFGPGTRLTVL.